The sequence of this TCR beta chain was determined in a study of cytomegalovirus exposure and HLA in healthy donors. General study findings and limits: TCR beta V segments were, for the most part, productive about 87% or about 30% of the time in an earlier analysis. Of the V segments, some could not be distinguished, including TRBV6-2 and TRBV6-3, and were excluded. Accurate prediction of HLA-A and HLA-B alleles (for most subjects) was reportedly achieved from TCR beta sequences.

The PCR employed 60 Vbeta primers together with 13 Jbeta primers. In the original analysis: Around 9.9 million shared chains were among the 60 million to 80 million unique TCR beta chains that a later analysis counted. The assay was immunoSEQ multiplex PCR, and TCRdb's table has in-frame clones only and misses some. Clone size and the V and J calls come from that table; the DNA yielded D and trimming. The profile shows 150,000 to 200,000 clones, about three quarters of them singletons. The CDR3 contains 18 residues. V trimming: 4 bases; J trimming: 5 bases; junction bases outside the gene matches: 15. Germline values: CDR1 MGHRA, CDR2 YSYEKL. On this clone: The antigen is unknown.

This clonotype was obtained from a man aged 18-30 years in good health and CMV-seronegative. The rearrangement links TRBV4-1 to TRBJ2-2, with 8 bases identical to TRBD2. Sequenced: PBMCs. This chain's CDR3 is CASSPRGGAGVVTGELFF. Here the CDR3 DNA reads TGCGCCAGCAGCCCTCGGGGGGGAGCGGGAGTCGTAACCGGGGAGCTGTTTTTT.